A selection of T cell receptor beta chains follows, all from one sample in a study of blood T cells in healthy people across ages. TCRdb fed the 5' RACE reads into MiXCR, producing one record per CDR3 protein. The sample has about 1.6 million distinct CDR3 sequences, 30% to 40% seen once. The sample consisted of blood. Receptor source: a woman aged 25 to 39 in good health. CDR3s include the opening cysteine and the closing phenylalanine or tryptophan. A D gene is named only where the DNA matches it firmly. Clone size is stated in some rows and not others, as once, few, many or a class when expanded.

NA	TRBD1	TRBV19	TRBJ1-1	CASRIILGQEEAFF	TGTGCCAGTAGGATAATCCTTGGACAGGAGGAAGCTTTCTTT
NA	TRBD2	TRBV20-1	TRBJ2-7	CSARAGTSGIPRPYEQYF	TGCAGTGCTAGGGCCGGGACTAGCGGGATTCCTCGACCCTACGAGCAGTACTTC
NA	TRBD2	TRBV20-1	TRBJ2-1	CSARPSGRREGRDNEQFF	TGCAGTGCTAGACCCTCCGGGCGGCGGGAGGGCCGCGACAATGAGCAGTTCTTC
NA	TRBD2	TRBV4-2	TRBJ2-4	CASSQVATGGEQYF	TGTGCCAGCAGCCAAGTGGCGACGGGGGGAGAGCAGTACTTC
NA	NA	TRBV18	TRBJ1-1	CASSPGTEVEAFF	TGTGCCAGCTCACCAGGGACCGAGGTTGAAGCTTTCTTT
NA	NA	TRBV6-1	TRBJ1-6	CASTRTSIYNSPLHF	TGTGCCAGCACCCGAACCAGCATATATAATTCACCCCTCCACTTT
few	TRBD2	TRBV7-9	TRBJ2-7	CASSSGREYHEQYF	TGTGCCAGCAGCTCGGGGCGGGAGTATCACGAGCAGTACTTC
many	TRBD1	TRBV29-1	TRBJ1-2	CSVDGQGPWGYTF	TGCAGCGTGGATGGACAGGGGCCTTGGGGCTACACCTTC
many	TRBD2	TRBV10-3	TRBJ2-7	CAIQTSPFSEQYF	TGTGCCATCCAGACTAGCCCGTTTTCTGAGCAGTACTTC
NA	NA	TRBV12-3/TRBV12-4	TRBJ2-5	CASSPHIRGTGETQYF	TGTGCCAGCAGTCCTCACATCAGGGGAACCGGGGAGACCCAGTACTTC
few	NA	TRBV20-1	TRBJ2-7	CSARNSISYEQYF	TGCAGTGCTAGAAACAGTATCTCCTACGAGCAGTACTTC
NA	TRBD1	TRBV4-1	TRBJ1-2	CASSQPTGAGGGYTF	TGCGCCAGCAGCCAACCCACAGGGGCTGGAGGGGGCTACACCTTC
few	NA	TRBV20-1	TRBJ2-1	CSARQGLVNEQFF	TGCAGTGCTAGACAGGGCCTAGTCAATGAGCAGTTCTTC
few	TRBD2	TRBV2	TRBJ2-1	CASSRHPRTSGYNEQFF	TGTGCCAGCAGTCGCCACCCAAGGACTAGCGGATACAATGAGCAGTTCTTC
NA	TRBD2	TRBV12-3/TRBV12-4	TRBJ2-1	CASSLVSGGGNEQFF	TGTGCCAGCAGTTTGGTAAGCGGGGGGGGAAATGAGCAGTTCTTC
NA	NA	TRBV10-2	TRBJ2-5	CASSESGRGQTQYF	TGCGCCAGCAGTGAGTCTGGGAGGGGGCAGACCCAGTACTTC
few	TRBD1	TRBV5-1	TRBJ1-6	CASAYEGTGGDSPLHF	TGCGCCAGCGCCTATGAAGGGACAGGGGGCGACTCACCCCTCCACTTT
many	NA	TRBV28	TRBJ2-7	CASSSPRGEQYF	TGTGCCAGCAGTTCCCCCAGGGGCGAGCAGTACTTC
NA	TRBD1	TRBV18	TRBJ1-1	CASSPPGQGTSFF	TGTGCCAGCTCACCACCCGGACAGGGTACTTCTTTCTTT
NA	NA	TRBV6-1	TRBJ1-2	CASSEAWKGLVNYGYTF	TGTGCCAGCAGTGAAGCGTGGAAAGGTTTAGTTAACTATGGCTACACCTTC
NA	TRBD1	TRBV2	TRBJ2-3	CASSVWPGGKDTQYF	TGTGCCAGCAGTGTTTGGCCAGGGGGAAAAGATACGCAGTATTTT
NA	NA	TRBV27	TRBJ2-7	CASSSTRDISYEQYF	TGTGCCAGCAGTTCGACCCGGGACATCTCCTACGAGCAGTACTTC
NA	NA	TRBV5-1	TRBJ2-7	CASSLDRQPYEQYF	TGCGCCAGCAGCTTGGATCGACAGCCCTACGAGCAGTACTTC
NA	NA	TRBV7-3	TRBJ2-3	CASSLTGAFTDTQYF	TGTGCCAGCAGCTTAACGGGGGCTTTCACAGATACGCAGTATTTT
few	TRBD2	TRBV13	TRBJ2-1	CASSLISLAGASSYNEQFF	TGTGCCAGCAGCTTAATCTCGCTAGCGGGGGCTAGCTCCTACAATGAGCAGTTCTTC
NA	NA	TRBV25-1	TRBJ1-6	CASSESTSGNSPLHF	TGTGCCAGCAGTGAATCGACGTCAGGCAATTCACCCCTCCACTTT
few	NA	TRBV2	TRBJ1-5	CASNPQGSNQPQHF	TGTGCCAGCAATCCCCAAGGGAGCAATCAGCCCCAGCATTTT
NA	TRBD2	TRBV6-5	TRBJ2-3	CASSYAGGKRGDTQYF	TGTGCCAGCAGTTATGCGGGGGGGAAGCGAGGAGATACGCAGTATTTT
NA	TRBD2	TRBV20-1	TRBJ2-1	CSAHPGLAYNEQFF	TGCAGTGCCCACCCGGGACTAGCTTACAATGAGCAGTTCTTC
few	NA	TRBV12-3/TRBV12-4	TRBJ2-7	CASSLNWAEGSHYEQYF	TGTGCCAGCAGTTTAAATTGGGCTGAGGGGTCCCACTACGAGCAGTACTTC
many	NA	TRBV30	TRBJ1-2	CAWTPDSPTYGYTF	TGTGCCTGGACTCCGGACAGCCCGACCTATGGCTACACCTTC
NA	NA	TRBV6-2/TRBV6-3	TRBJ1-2	CASISRGRGYTF	TGTGCCAGCATAAGCAGGGGACGGGGCTACACCTTC
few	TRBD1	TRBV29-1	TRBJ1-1	CSGSTGTTEAFF	TGCAGCGGGTCGACAGGGACGACTGAAGCTTTCTTT